The clone carrying this T cell receptor (beta chain) was observed a handful of times. cDNA libraries for TCR alpha and TCR beta, carrying sample barcodes and UMIs, came from 5'RACE with constant-segment primers. TCRdb itself ran the 5' RACE reads through MiXCR, one entry per CDR3 protein. The sample lists about 450,000 distinct CDR3 sequences; less than 25% were seen once. Germline V gives CDR1 MNHEY, CDR2 SVGEGT. The J segment lost 5 bases and the V segment lost 5 bases, leaving 7 bases of the junction unmatched. This CDR3 comprises 15 residues. This sample was included in a study of T-cell memory formation after mild COVID-19. The wider study: Each donor largely had its own TCR clusters.

The sequencing input was PBMCs or a T cell subset sorted from them (not recorded which). The J gene is TRBJ1-1, the V gene TRBV6-2 or TRBV6-3, with 11 bases lining up with TRBD1. This sequence was found in an adult woman who had mild COVID-19 (a few samples of this study predate the infection). Cell type and time point are not known. The CDR3 sequence: CASSDLGTGGTEAFF. CDR3 bases: TGTGCCAGCAGTGACCTTGGGACAGGGGGGACTGAAGCTTTCTTT.